Shown below are 26 T cell receptor beta chains from a single sample sequenced in a study of control samples from healthy donors and cancer patients. Libraries were prepared by immunoSEQ multiplex PCR; TCRdb keeps only in-frame clonotypes and omits some of them. The sample holds about 180,000 clones; approximately 91% are singletons and the top ten take around 2%. Sequences were obtained from blood. The receptors stem from a woman aged 40 to 55 in good health.

The genes are TRBV28 and TRBJ2-1; D might be TRBD1 (5 bases). Trimming cost V 3 bases and J 3 bases, with 9 bases left between them. In germline, CDR1 is MDHEN, CDR2 SYDVKM. The CDR3 sequence is 14 residues long. The chain's CDR3 is CASSFPGYYNEQFF. The CDR3, as DNA: TGTGCCAGCAGTTTCCCAGGGTACTACAATGAGCAGTTCTTC.

The chain combines TRBV4-2 with TRBJ1-1; unclear D gene. Germline V gives CDR1 LGHNA, CDR2 YNFKEQ. The CDR3 totals 15 residues. The germline V and J ends were trimmed by 1 base and 3 bases, with 12 bases remaining between them. The CDR3 coding sequence is TGTGCCAGCAGCCAAGCTTCATTGGGCGACACTGAAGCTTTCTTT. This encodes CASSQASLGDTEAFF.

The chain couples TRBV5-6 to TRBJ2-1; the D gene is possibly TRBD2 (7 bases). In germline, CDR1 is SGHDT, CDR2 YYEEEE. CDR3 size: 16 residues. Trimming shortened V by 4 bases and J by 5 bases, and 19 bases separated the two germline ends. The CDR3 spells CASSPWGGLGDNEQFF. CDR3 nucleotides: TGTGCCAGCAGCCCCTGGGGGGGCTTGGGGGACAATGAGCAGTTCTTC.

CDR3 nucleotides: TGCGCCCGTCCGTGGGGGGGCGAGGCCCGTAGCAGGTTGACCCAGTACTTC. Translated, it gives CARPWGGEARSRLTQYF. V usage is TRBV23-1 and J usage is TRBJ2-5; perhaps TRBD2 as D (7 bases). TRBV23-1 is annotated as an ORF whose role is uncertain. This CDR3 is 17 amino acids long. V gave up 11 bases and J gave up 7 bases, with 32 bases separating them.

The chain couples TRBV2 to TRBJ2-6; 9 bases are a match to TRBD1. The CDR3 has 17 residues. Germline CDR1 is SNHLY and CDR2 is FYNNEI. With V trimmed by 7 bases and J by 1 base, 8 bases remained unmatched. DNA of the CDR3: TGTGCCAGCATTTGGACGGACAGGGGTTCTGGGGCCAACGTCCTGACTTTC. Residues: CASIWTDRGSGANVLTF.

The chain joins TRBV13 to TRBJ1-4, with D perhaps TRBD1 (6 bases). The ends were cut back, 2 bases at V and 8 bases at J, with 12 bases in the middle. Germline V lookup: CDR1 PRHDT, CDR2 FYEKMQ (reference sequence). There are 14 residues in the CDR3. CDR3 sequence reads: CASSLMGQREKLFF. The CDR3 DNA reads as TGTGCCAGCAGCTTAATGGGACAACGGGAAAAACTGTTTTTT.

The chain employs TRBV5-1 and TRBJ2-1; 9 nucleotides agree with TRBD1. The CDR3 spans 15 residues. From germline, CDR1 is SGHRS and CDR2 YFSETQ. With V trimmed by 4 bases and J by 7 bases, 9 bases remained unmatched. The CDR3: CASSLRQGVENEQFF. Here the CDR3 DNA reads TGCGCCAGCAGCCTGAGACAGGGGGTGGAAAATGAGCAGTTCTTC.

This chain joins TRBV7-9 and TRBJ1-6; D is perhaps TRBD1 (5 bases). The CDR3 sequence is 13 residues long. Germline values: CDR1 SEHNR, CDR2 FQNEAQ (reference sequence). Between the trimmed V and J ends, which lost 1 base and 7 bases, there was a span of 5 bases. CDR3 sequence: CASSLEGNSPLHF. The CDR3 DNA reads TGTGCCAGCAGCTTAGAGGGGAATTCACCCCTCCACTTT.

This sequence joins TRBV5-8 and TRBJ1-1, with unresolved D. The CDR3 covers 14 residues. V lost 6 bases to trimming and J lost 7 bases, with 19 bases between them. Germline V lookup: CDR1 SGHTS, CDR2 YDEGEE. CDR3 sequence: CASTNRIRMGEAFF. CDR3 sequence (DNA): TGTGCCAGCACCAATCGGATCCGGATGGGTGAAGCTTTCTTT.

J is TRBJ2-5 and V is TRBV7-8, with TRBD2 matching over 7 bases. CDR1 SGHVS and CDR2 FQNEAQ come from the germline V gene. The CDR3 sequence is 15 residues long. V trimming: 8 bases; J trimming: 3 bases; junction bases outside the gene matches: 12. The CDR3 coding sequence is TGTGCCAGCTCAGCGGGGAGGGCTTATGAAGAGACCCAGTACTTC. Translated: CASSAGRAYEETQYF. The entire variable domain, with the rest obtained from reference TRBV7-8 and TRBJ2-5, is as follows: GAGVSQSPRYKVAKRGQDVALRCDPISGHVSLFWYQQALGQGPEFLTYFQNEAQLDKSGLPSDRFFAERPEGSVSTLKIQRTQQEDSAVYLCASSAGRAYEETQYFGPGTRLLVL.

In its sample, this clone was seen once. This chain joins TRBV9 and TRBJ1-6; 9 bases agree with TRBD1. V lost 4 bases and J lost 9; bases outside the gene matches: 8. The germline V gene encodes CDR1 SGDLS and CDR2 YYNGEE. The CDR3 totals 15 residues. The CDR3 DNA is TGTGCCAGCAGCTCCGGGACAGGGATGGGTTCACCCCTCCACTTT. Its translation: CASSSGTGMGSPLHF.

This chain links TRBV7-6 with TRBJ1-6, with D tentatively TRBD1 (5 bases). This CDR3 spans 17 amino acids. From germline, CDR1 is SGHVS and CDR2 FNYEAQ. The V end was cut by 1 base, the J end by 9 bases, with 19 bases between. CDR3 loop: CASSLGQRNLGGSPLHF. DNA of the CDR3: TGTGCCAGCAGCTTAGGGCAGAGGAACCTCGGGGGTTCACCCCTCCACTTT.

The rearrangement joins TRBV19 to TRBJ2-1; 9 bases are shared with TRBD1. Germline CDR1 LNHDA, CDR2 SQIVND (reference sequence). After removal of 5 bases from V and 9 bases from J, the junction contained 11 bases not matched to a gene. The CDR3 has 15 amino acids. CDR3 residues: CASSEQGARIGEQFF. The CDR3 DNA is TGTGCCAGTAGTGAACAGGGGGCGCGTATCGGTGAGCAGTTCTTC.

Written as DNA, the CDR3 is TGTGCCAGCAGCCCAGGACGGTTGTATGGCTACACCTTC. Amino acid sequence: CASSPGRLYGYTF. The chain couples TRBV5-6 to TRBJ1-2; D uncertain. Germline values: CDR1 SGHDT, CDR2 YYEEEE. The CDR3 runs to 13 residues. V gave up 4 bases and J gave up 5 bases, with 12 bases separating them.

CDR3: CASSEWLDPVGAKQYF. The CDR3 nucleotides are TGCGCCAGCAGTGAGTGGTTGGATCCCGTGGGCGCGAAGCAGTACTTC. The rearrangement uses TRBV10-2 and TRBJ2-7; unclear D gene. This CDR3 has 16 amino acids. Per the germline V gene, CDR1 is WSHSY and CDR2 is SAAADI. Trimming left V 1 base short and J 8 bases short, with 21 bases between.

The chain combines TRBV7-6 with TRBJ2-2; no reliable D call. Looked up from germline, CDR1 is SGHVS and CDR2 is FNYEAQ. The V end lost 3 bases, the J end lost 1 base, and 9 bases lay between the germline ends. CDR3 length: 15 amino acids. The CDR3 loop reads CASSLSSLNTGELFF. CDR3 in DNA: TGTGCCAGCAGCTTGAGTAGCCTGAACACCGGGGAGCTGTTTTTT.

The chain couples TRBV11-1 to TRBJ2-7, with a tentative D call TRBD2 (6 bases). This CDR3 is built from 15 residues. CDR1 SGHAT and CDR2 FQDESV come from the germline V gene (reference sequence). Between the trimmed V and J ends, which lost 4 bases and 3 bases, there was a span of 16 bases. Written as DNA, the CDR3 is TGTGCCAGCAGCTCAATAGGGACTTTACTCTACGAGCAGTACTTC. This codes for CASSSIGTLLYEQYF.

The chain links TRBV6-4 to TRBJ1-1; 10 bases agree with TRBD1. The CDR3 consists of 16 residues. CDR1 MRHNA and CDR2 SNTAGT come from the germline V gene. V shed 7 bases, J shed 5 bases, and the junction held 13 bases outside the gene matches. The CDR3 sequence: CASTHGQGEGWTEAFF. Written as DNA, the CDR3 is TGTGCCAGCACCCACGGACAGGGGGAGGGATGGACTGAAGCTTTCTTT.

The V gene is TRBV5-4, the J gene TRBJ1-2; D remains unclear. CDR1 and CDR2 (germline): SGHNT, YYREEE (reference sequence). Trimming pared 0 bases from V and 4 bases from J, leaving 10 bases between. CDR3 length: 14 residues. CDR3 DNA: TGTGCCAGCAGCTTGGGGGAAGTCAGCTATGGCTACACCTTC. This sequence encodes CASSLGEVSYGYTF.

The chain employs TRBV5-1 and TRBJ2-3; D remains unclear. CDR1 SGHRS and CDR2 YFSETQ come from the germline V gene. V was trimmed by 0 bases and J by 2 bases, leaving 10 bases between them. The CDR3 runs 15 residues. DNA of the CDR3: TGCGCCAGCAGCTTGGTTCCGGTAGACACAGATACGCAGTATTTT. Its protein is CASSLVPVDTDTQYF.

This chain joins TRBV19 and TRBJ2-3; D is unresolved. Trimming stripped 3 bases from V and 3 bases from J, with 7 bases between. Germline loops: CDR1 LNHDA, CDR2 SQIVND (reference sequence). This CDR3 contains 13 residues. The CDR3, as DNA: TGTGCCAGTAGTATTGGTGAGACAGATACGCAGTATTTT. It encodes CASSIGETDTQYF.

The rearrangement links TRBV7-9 to TRBJ1-2; D not certain. The V end lost 1 base, the J end lost 6 bases, and 12 bases lay between the germline ends. The CDR3 sequence is 14 residues long. The germline gives CDR1 SEHNR, CDR2 FQNEAQ (reference sequence). The CDR3 coding sequence is TGTGCCAGCAGCTTAGGGGGAGTACGGGATGGCTACACCTTC. Its protein product is CASSLGGVRDGYTF.

This chain joins TRBV24-1 and TRBJ2-7, with TRBD2 identical over 8 bases. Germline-derived CDR1 and CDR2 are KGHDR and SFDVKD. The CDR3 contains 15 residues. Trimming removed 12 bases from V and 4 bases from J; junction bases left unmatched: 16. Here the CDR3 DNA reads TGTGCCCCCCAAGAGGGGCTGGCGGGGGGATACGAGCAGTACTTC. It translates to CAPQEGLAGGYEQYF.

The chain carries TRBV18 and TRBJ1-1; weak D call: TRBD1 (6 bases). In germline, CDR1 is KGHSH, CDR2 LQKENI. V lost 2 bases and J lost 6, with 13 bases in between. CDR3 length: 14 amino acids. This CDR3 reads CASSPVQGSPEAFF. DNA for the CDR3: TGTGCCAGCTCACCAGTCCAGGGGAGCCCTGAAGCTTTCTTT.

The gene calls are TRBV5-1 and TRBJ2-2; D call uncertain. This CDR3 has 12 amino acids. Deletions cut 4 bases from V and 1 base from J, with 2 bases between. Germline V gene data show CDR1 as SGHRS and CDR2 as YFSETQ. The CDR3 nucleotides are TGCGCCAGCAGCCAGAACACCGGGGAGCTGTTTTTT. It specifies CASSQNTGELFF.

This chain joins TRBV3-1 (or the pseudogene TRBV3-2) and TRBJ1-4; D remains ambiguous. The CDR3 is 14 residues long. V was clipped by 5 bases and J by 8 bases, with 15 bases between them. Germline lookup yields CDR1 LGHDT and CDR2 YNNKEL (reference sequence). CDR3 amino acids: CASSTFVSSEKLFF. DNA for the CDR3: TGTGCCAGCAGCACCTTCGTTTCCTCAGAAAAACTGTTTTTT.